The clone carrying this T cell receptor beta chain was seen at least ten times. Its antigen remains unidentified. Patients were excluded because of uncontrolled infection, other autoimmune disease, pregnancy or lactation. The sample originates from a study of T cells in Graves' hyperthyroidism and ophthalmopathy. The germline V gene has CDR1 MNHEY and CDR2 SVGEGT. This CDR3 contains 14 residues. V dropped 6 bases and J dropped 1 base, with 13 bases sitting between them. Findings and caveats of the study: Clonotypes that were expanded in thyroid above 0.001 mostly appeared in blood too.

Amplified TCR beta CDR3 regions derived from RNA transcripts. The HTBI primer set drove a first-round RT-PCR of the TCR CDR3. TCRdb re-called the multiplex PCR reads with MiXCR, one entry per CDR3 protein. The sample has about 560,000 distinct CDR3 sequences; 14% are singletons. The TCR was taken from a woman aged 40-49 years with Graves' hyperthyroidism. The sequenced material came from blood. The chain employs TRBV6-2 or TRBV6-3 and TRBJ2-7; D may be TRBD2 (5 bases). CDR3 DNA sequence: TGTGCCAGCAGAAGCGACTACCTATCCTACGAGCAGTACTTC. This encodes CASRSDYLSYEQYF.